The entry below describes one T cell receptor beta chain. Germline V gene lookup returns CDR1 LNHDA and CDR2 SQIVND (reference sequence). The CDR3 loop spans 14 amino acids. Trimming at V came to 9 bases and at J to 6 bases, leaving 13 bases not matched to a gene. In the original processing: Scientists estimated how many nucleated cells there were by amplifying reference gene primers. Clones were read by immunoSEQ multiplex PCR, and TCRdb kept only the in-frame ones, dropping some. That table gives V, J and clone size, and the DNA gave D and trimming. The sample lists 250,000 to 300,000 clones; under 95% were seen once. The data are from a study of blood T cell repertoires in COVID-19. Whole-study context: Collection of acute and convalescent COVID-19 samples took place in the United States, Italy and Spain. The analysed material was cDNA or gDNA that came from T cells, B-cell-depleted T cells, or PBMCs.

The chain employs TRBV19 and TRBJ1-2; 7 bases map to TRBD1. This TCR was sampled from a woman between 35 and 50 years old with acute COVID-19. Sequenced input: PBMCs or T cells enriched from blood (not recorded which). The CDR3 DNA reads TGTGCCAGCAACCCGGGACAGCTTTCTCATGGCTACACCTTC. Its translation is CASNPGQLSHGYTF.